The 18 T cell receptor beta chains presented below share a single source sample, sequenced in a study of identical twins. Each CDR3 protein is one row after TCRdb ran MiXCR on the 5' RACE reads. The sample contains some 790,000 distinct CDR3 sequences, approximately 18% of which appear only once. Separately, the same data were catalogued under a study of T cells expressing NK-cell markers.

Sequencing was done on a sample of PBMCs. Receptors originate from a woman aged 18-29 years in good health.

In this sample, this clonotype turned up a few times. This sequence joins TRBV15 and TRBJ1-2; unclear D gene. CDR1 and CDR2 from the germline V gene are LNHNV and YYDKDF (reference sequence). With 0 bases removed from V and 5 bases from J, the gap between germline ends came to 7 bases. This CDR3 is built from 13 residues. CDR3 residues: CATSRDQLYGYTF. CDR3 nucleotide sequence: TGTGCCACCAGCAGAGATCAGTTGTATGGCTACACCTTC.

There are a few counts of this clonotype. The chain joins TRBV12-5 to TRBJ2-6; D not certain. The CDR3 is 15 amino acids. The germline V gene has CDR1 LGHNT and CDR2 FRNRAP. V was trimmed by 6 bases and J by 0 bases, leaving 9 bases between them. CDR3 amino acids: CASGEGNSGANVLTF. CDR3 DNA sequence: TGTGCTAGTGGCGAAGGGAACTCTGGGGCCAACGTCCTGACTTTC.

The chain couples TRBV3-1 to TRBJ1-5, with D possibly TRBD1 on 5 matching bases. CDR3 length equals 13 residues. Deletions cut 0 bases from V and 8 bases from J, with 8 bases between. Germline loops: CDR1 LGHDT, CDR2 YNNKEL (reference sequence). CDR3 loop: CASSQEGGEPQHF. The CDR3 bases are TGTGCCAGCAGCCAAGAGGGGGGGGAGCCCCAGCATTTT.

This clonotype was counted only a few times. The genes are TRBV20-1 and TRBJ1-1, with 8 bases fitting TRBD1. Germline V gives CDR1 DFQATT, CDR2 SNEGSKA (reference sequence). Unmatched junction bases numbered 12, after V lost 4 bases and J lost 5 bases. The CDR3 covers 15 residues. The CDR3 DNA follows: TGCAGTGCTAATTCCGACAGGGGAAGTCGGACTGAAGCTTTCTTT. Protein product: CSANSDRGSRTEAFF.

This clonotype was seen a few times. The chain recombines TRBV29-1 with TRBJ2-3; D remains unclear. The CDR3 runs 13 residues. Germline CDR1 SQVTM, CDR2 ANQGSEA. V lost 6 bases to trimming and J lost 2 bases, with 12 bases between them. The CDR3 region is CSVRRPNTDTQYF. In nucleotides, the CDR3 is TGCAGCGTACGACGGCCCAACACAGATACGCAGTATTTT.

The chain has TRBV20-1 and TRBJ1-1; D might be TRBD1 (5 bases). The ends were cut back, 2 bases at V and 6 bases at J, with 16 bases in the middle. The germline V gene has CDR1 DFQATT and CDR2 SNEGSKA (reference sequence). This CDR3 has 14 residues. CDR3 DNA sequence: TGCAGTGCTAGACGTGTCGGGGCGGGCGCTGAAGCTTTCTTT. Its protein is CSARRVGAGAEAFF.

In this sample, this clonotype turned up many times. The rearrangement joins TRBV20-1 to TRBJ1-3, with no clear D. Per germline, CDR1 DFQATT and CDR2 SNEGSKA (reference sequence). The CDR3 is made up of 13 amino acids. V was clipped by 1 base and J by 0 bases, with 4 bases between them. The CDR3 DNA reads as TGCAGTGCTAGAGTCCCCTCTGGAAACACCATATATTTT. It codes for CSARVPSGNTIYF.

The chain recombines TRBV12-3 or TRBV12-4 with TRBJ2-2; D is perhaps TRBD2 (6 bases). The CDR3 sequence is 14 residues long. Trimming took off 7 bases at V and 10 bases at J, with 19 bases between the two ends. CDR3 in amino acids: CASILGAGSAELFF. CDR3 DNA: TGTGCCAGCATCTTAGGCGCCGGGAGCGCGGAGCTGTTTTTT.

The CDR3 DNA follows: TGCGCCAGCAGCTTCGGACTAGCGGGGGGGATGGATACGCAGTATTTT. Translated, it gives CASSFGLAGGMDTQYF. J is TRBJ2-3 and V is TRBV5-1; TRBD2 aligns across 15 bases. Trimming cost V 2 bases and J 6 bases; bases outside gene matches: 4. The CDR3 runs to 16 residues. Germline V gene data show CDR1 as SGHRS and CDR2 as YFSETQ.

V and J are TRBV11-3 and TRBJ2-3; weak D call: TRBD1 (6 bases). Germline V gene data show CDR1 as SGHNT and CDR2 as YENEEA. The CDR3 runs to 14 residues. The V end was cut by 3 bases, the J end by 6 bases, with 13 bases between. CDR3 amino acids: CASSFTRGDDTQYF. DNA of the CDR3: TGTGCCAGCAGCTTTACCAGGGGTGATGATACGCAGTATTTT.

This clonotype was seen a handful of times. This chain uses TRBV15 with TRBJ1-1, with 10 positions matching TRBD1. The CDR3 is made up of 16 amino acids. V lost 1 base to trimming and J lost 1 base; unmatched junction nucleotides: 3. Germline values: CDR1 LNHNV, CDR2 YYDKDF (reference sequence). The CDR3 DNA follows: TGTGCCACCAGCAGAGGACAGGGGGCTTCGAACACTGAAGCTTTCTTT. Translation gives CATSRGQGASNTEAFF. Full variable domain (remainder filled in from reference TRBV15 and TRBJ1-1): DAMVIQNPRYQVTQFGKPVTLSCSQTLNHNVMYWYQQKSSQAPKLLFHYYDKDFNNEADTPDNFQSRRPNTSFCFLDIRSPGLGDTAMYLCATSRGQGASNTEAFFGQGTRLTVV.

This clonotype was seen a few times. The chain joins TRBV10-3 to TRBJ2-5, with D possibly matching TRBD1 (5 bases). CDR1 is ENHRY and CDR2 is SYGVKD in the germline V gene. V was clipped by 0 bases and J by 5 bases, with 10 bases between them. The CDR3 has 14 residues. CDR3 sequence (DNA): TGTGCCATCAGTGAGTCCAGCCCAGGGGAGACCCAGTACTTC. Translated, it gives CAISESSPGETQYF.

This clonotype was recorded many times. The chain uses TRBV6-6 and TRBJ1-5, with D uncertain. The CDR3 loop spans 13 amino acids. The V end was cut by 6 bases, the J end by 7 bases, with 13 bases between. CDR1 is MNHNY, CDR2 SVGAGI, per germline (reference sequence). CDR3 in DNA: TGTGCCAGCAGCCCCATAGTTGGCCAGCCCCAGCATTTT. Translation: CASSPIVGQPQHF.

The V call is TRBV11-2, the J call TRBJ2-5; the D gene is possibly TRBD1 (6 bases). This CDR3 has 16 amino acids. Germline V CDR1 and CDR2: SGHAT, FQNNGV. V lost 4 bases to trimming and J lost 2 bases, with 17 bases between them. DNA of the CDR3: TGTGCCAGCAGCTACCCACTAGGGGGTATGCAAGAGACCCAGTACTTC. Protein product: CASSYPLGGMQETQYF.

The chain recombines TRBV7-9 with TRBJ2-7; TRBD1 matches 10 bases. The trim removed 5 bases at V and 4 bases at J, leaving 8 bases unmatched. CDR3 length: 15 residues. CDR1 is SEHNR and CDR2 is FQNEAQ in the germline V gene (reference sequence). CDR3 coding DNA: TGTGCCAGCAGCCAGGGGGACAGGGGCGTTTACGAGCAGTACTTC. Protein product: CASSQGDRGVYEQYF.

Only a few counts were recorded for this clonotype. This rearrangement joins TRBV5-1 to TRBJ2-7, with TRBD2 matching 8 bases. This CDR3 has 16 amino acids. Trimming removed 3 bases from V and 4 bases from J; junction bases left unmatched: 12. From germline, CDR1 is SGHRS and CDR2 YFSETQ. CDR3 residues: CASSSLPSGGYYEQYF. CDR3 DNA sequence: TGCGCCAGCAGCTCCCTCCCATCGGGGGGGTATTACGAGCAGTACTTC.

This chain connects TRBV2 to TRBJ2-1; D is uncertain. The germline V gene has CDR1 SNHLY and CDR2 FYNNEI. The CDR3 contains 12 residues. The V end was cut by 5 bases, the J end by 7 bases, with 9 bases between. CDR3 loop: CASSRLINEQFF. CDR3 DNA: TGTGCCAGCAGTCGACTTATTAATGAGCAGTTCTTC.

This clonotype was seen a handful of times. The chain is built from TRBV5-1 and TRBJ1-5, with D perhaps matching TRBD1 (5 bases). The V gene lost 4 bases and the J gene lost 5 bases, with 16 bases spanning the gap. The CDR3 consists of 15 residues. Germline CDR1 SGHRS, CDR2 YFSETQ. The chain's CDR3 is CASSRAPGNHQPQHF. CDR3 bases: TGCGCCAGCAGCCGGGCCCCAGGGAATCATCAGCCCCAGCATTTT.